Presented here are 16 T cell receptor beta chains from one specimen sequenced in a study of blood T cell repertoires in COVID-19. The method was immunoSEQ multiplex PCR; TCRdb's version includes in-frame clones alone and lacks a portion of them. The sample has about 84,000 clones; around three quarters are singletons. Sequences were obtained from peripheral blood. These receptor sequences come from a man aged 65 to 79 with acute or convalescent COVID-19.

DNA of the CDR3: TGTGCCAGCAGCTTAGGGCTAGCGGGGGGAGGGAATGAGCAGTTCTTC. Amino acids: CASSLGLAGGGNEQFF. This sequence joins TRBV7-3 and TRBJ2-1; 11 bases are a match to TRBD2. The CDR3 extends over 16 amino acids. Per germline, CDR1 SGHTA and CDR2 FQGTGA. J lost 7 bases, V lost 2 bases, and 7 bases had no gene match. Looking up the rest from reference TRBV7-3 and TRBJ2-1 gives the full variable domain: GAGVSQTPSNKVTEKGKYVELRCDPISGHTALYWYRQSLGQGPEFLIYFQGTGAADDSGLPNDRFFAVRPEGSVSTLKIQRTERGDSAVYLCASSLGLAGGGNEQFFGPGTRLTVL.

V usage is TRBV10-3 and J usage is TRBJ1-2; D possibly corresponds to TRBD1 (5 bases). CDR3 size: 16 residues. Per the germline V gene, CDR1 is ENHRY and CDR2 is SYGVKD. The V and J ends lost 3 bases and 0 bases respectively, with 14 bases between them. The CDR3 DNA is TGTGCCATCAGTGAACAAGACAGAGGAGCTAACTATGGCTACACCTTC. Translation gives CAISEQDRGANYGYTF.

This clone was seen only once. The V gene is TRBV6-1, the J gene TRBJ1-6, with 9 bases that match TRBD1. The germline V gene encodes CDR1 MNHNS and CDR2 SASEGT. The CDR3 is 14 residues long. With V trimmed by 3 bases and J by 6 bases, 0 bases remained unmatched. The CDR3 DNA follows: TGTGCCAGCAGTGAGGACAGGGGTAATTCACCCCTCCACTTT. Protein sequence: CASSEDRGNSPLHF.

V usage is TRBV2 and J usage is TRBJ2-3; 10 positions agree with TRBD2. The V gene end was trimmed by 4 bases and the J gene end by 2 bases; junction bases not matched to a gene: 3. Germline lookup yields CDR1 SNHLY and CDR2 FYNNEI. The CDR3 is 15 residues long. The CDR3 protein is CASSASGGLTDTQYF. CDR3 sequence (DNA): TGTGCCAGCAGTGCTAGCGGGGGCCTCACAGATACGCAGTATTTT.

The sample holds a few counts of this clone. The chain employs TRBV5-1 and TRBJ1-6; TRBD1 agrees at 9 bases. In germline, CDR1 is SGHRS, CDR2 YFSETQ. V was clipped by 4 bases and J by 7 bases; unmatched bases: 3. This CDR3 region has 14 residues. The CDR3 DNA reads as TGCGCCAGCAGCCGGGACAGGGAGAATTCACCCCTCCACTTT. It specifies CASSRDRENSPLHF.

This clone came up a few times. The rearrangement joins TRBV6-5 to TRBJ2-2; D gene unclear. Looked up from germline, CDR1 is MNHEY and CDR2 is SVGAGI. V was pared by 7 bases and J by 5 bases, with 5 bases between. This CDR3 contains 11 residues. The CDR3 region has the DNA TGTGCCAGCACTAATACCGGGGAGCTGTTTTTT. Protein: CASTNTGELFF.

This clone was counted once. The chain is built from TRBV6-1 and TRBJ2-7, with no clear D. V lost 0 bases to trimming and J lost 10 bases, with 10 bases between them. This CDR3 is built from 12 residues. Germline V gives CDR1 MNHNS, CDR2 SASEGT. CDR3 residues: CASSEAPPPQYF. CDR3 bases: TGTGCCAGCAGTGAAGCTCCCCCTCCCCAGTACTTC.

J is TRBJ2-2 and V is TRBV9, with a possible D match to TRBD2 (6 bases). V dropped 3 bases and J dropped 0 bases, with 15 bases sitting between them. The germline V gene has CDR1 SGDLS and CDR2 YYNGEE. There are 17 residues in the CDR3. CDR3 sequence: CASSGPTLATNTGELFF. CDR3 DNA sequence: TGTGCCAGCAGCGGACCTACCCTAGCGACGAACACCGGGGAGCTGTTTTTT.

The chain employs TRBV6-5 and TRBJ1-2; D possibly corresponds to TRBD1 (5 bases). In germline, CDR1 is MNHEY, CDR2 SVGAGI. Trimming removed 6 bases from V and 5 bases from J, with 13 bases in between. CDR3 length: 13 residues. Here the CDR3 reads CASSRTGGYGYTF. In nucleotides, the CDR3 is TGTGCCAGCAGCCGGACGGGGGGATATGGCTACACCTTC.

This clone was counted between two and nine times. The chain couples TRBV12-3 or TRBV12-4 to TRBJ1-2, with D hard to call. V was cut by 6 bases and J by 8 bases, with 13 bases left in between. The CDR3 contains 12 residues. The CDR3 loop is CASSEWAGGYTF. CDR3 bases: TGTGCCAGCAGCGAGTGGGCGGGGGGCTACACCTTC.

The J gene is TRBJ2-2, the V gene TRBV27; unclear D gene. CDR1 and CDR2 (germline): MNHEY, SMNVEV (reference sequence). This CDR3 spans 13 amino acids. V was clipped by 1 base and J by 7 bases, with 7 bases between them. CDR3 sequence: CASSLFYGGELFF. The CDR3 DNA sequence: TGTGCCAGCAGTTTATTTTACGGCGGGGAGCTGTTTTTT.

This clone appeared a single time. The chain links TRBV2 to TRBJ2-5; TRBD2 aligns across 11 bases. The CDR3 sequence is 16 residues long. CDR1 and CDR2 (germline): SNHLY, FYNNEI. The V and J ends lost 1 base and 1 base, in that order; junction bases with no gene match: 2. CDR3 sequence (DNA): TGTGCCAGCAGTGAAGGACTAGCGGGGATCCAAGAGACCCAGTACTTC. Its protein is CASSEGLAGIQETQYF. The variable domain in full, completed from reference TRBV2 and TRBJ2-5, reads EPEVTQTPSHQVTQMGQEVILRCVPISNHLYFYWYRQILGQKVEFLVSFYNNEISEKSEIFDDQFSVERPDGSNFTLKIRSTKLEDSAMYFCASSEGLAGIQETQYFGPGTRLLVL.

This clone was observed once. The chain has TRBV18 and TRBJ2-5, with TRBD2 as a possible D gene (6 bases). V dropped 0 bases and J dropped 2 bases, with 19 bases sitting between them. CDR1 and CDR2 from the germline V gene are KGHSH and LQKENI. The CDR3 has 18 amino acids. The CDR3 DNA is TGTGCCAGCTCACCACCGGAGGCAGCGGAGGGCTTTCAAGAGACCCAGTACTTC. Residues: CASSPPEAAEGFQETQYF.

V is TRBV6-5 and J is TRBJ1-1; D call uncertain. The V gene's germline CDR1 is MNHEY and CDR2 SVGAGI. The CDR3 length is 13 residues. V shed 5 bases and J shed 9 bases, with 16 bases lying between them. Here the CDR3 reads CASSQSGLSQAFF. CDR3 DNA sequence: TGTGCCAGCAGTCAAAGCGGTTTGTCTCAAGCTTTCTTT.

The chain joins TRBV5-6 to TRBJ2-6, with unresolved D. Per the germline V gene, CDR1 is SGHDT and CDR2 is YYEEEE. The ends were cut back, 1 base at V and 0 bases at J, with 8 bases in the middle. This CDR3 has 16 amino acids. The CDR3: CASSLRRGSGANVLTF. CDR3 bases: TGTGCCAGCAGCTTGCGGCGCGGCTCTGGGGCCAACGTCCTGACTTTC.

The genes are TRBV5-5 and TRBJ2-5; D gene ambiguous. The CDR3 is 12 amino acids. V was cut by 0 bases and J by 4 bases, with 4 bases left in between. The germline V gene has CDR1 SGHKS and CDR2 YYEKEE (reference sequence). CDR3 nucleotide sequence: TGTGCCAGCAGCTTGGGGGCAGAGACCCAGTACTTC. Translating gives CASSLGAETQYF.